This T cell receptor (beta chain) stems from a study of shared T cell receptors in the human thymus. Generated by immunoSEQ multiplex PCR, the TCRdb table keeps only in-frame clones and is missing some. The sample contains 550,000 to 800,000 clones, 75% to 90% of which appear only once. CDR3 length: 19 residues. Germline V gene lookup returns CDR1 LNHDA and CDR2 SQIVND (reference sequence). Trimming removed 5 bases from V and 2 bases from J; junction bases left unmatched: 15. This clone was seen a handful of times. This sample also appeared in a second study, on human thymus T cells. Per that study: Thymic tissue was derived from resections collected during corrective heart surgery.

The V gene is TRBV19, the J gene TRBJ2-3; 11 bases align to TRBD2. The sequence derives from a girl under two years old with a congenital heart defect. The material sequenced was thymocytes. The CDR3 is CASSWGEELAGVSTDTQYF. The CDR3 nucleotides are TGTGCCAGTAGTTGGGGTGAGGAACTAGCGGGGGTCTCCACAGATACGCAGTATTTT.